These 31 T cell receptor beta chains originate from one sample sequenced in a study of cytomegalovirus exposure and HLA in healthy donors. Primers included in the PCR were 60 Vbeta and 13 Jbeta primers. Only in-frame clones appear in the TCRdb table, and some are missing; sequencing was by immunoSEQ multiplex PCR. The table records roughly 150,000 clones, around 80% of them present only once. Sequencing was performed on PBMCs. The receptors come from a woman aged 40 to 50 in good health and CMV-seronegative.

This clone appeared a single time. The chain couples TRBV7-6 to TRBJ2-5; 15 nucleotides align to TRBD2. CDR1 is SGHVS, CDR2 FNYEAQ, per germline. The CDR3 extends over 16 amino acids. The J segment lost 6 bases and the V segment lost 5 bases, leaving 7 bases of the junction unmatched. Here the CDR3 reads CASSTGLAGGLKTQYF. CDR3 coding DNA: TGTGCCAGCAGCACTGGACTAGCGGGAGGGCTAAAGACCCAGTACTTC.

This clone came up a few times. The rearrangement links TRBV9 to TRBJ2-3, with TRBD1 matching 9 bases. J was trimmed by 2 bases and V by 3 bases; bases with no gene match: 10. CDR1 SGDLS and CDR2 YYNGEE come from the germline V gene. CDR3 length equals 17 residues. CDR3 loop: CASSATNGQGYTDTQYF. The CDR3 region has the DNA TGTGCCAGCAGCGCTACCAATGGACAGGGGTACACAGATACGCAGTATTTT. The full variable domain, in which reference TRBV9 and TRBJ2-3 provide the parts outside the CDR3, is DSGVTQTPKHLITATGQRVTLRCSPRSGDLSVYWYQQSLDQGLQFLIQYYNGEERAKGNILERFSAQQFPDLHSELNLSSLELGDSALYFCASSATNGQGYTDTQYFGPGTRLTVL.

The chain is built from TRBV6-5 and TRBJ2-1; 7 nucleotides match TRBD1. V was pared by 10 bases and J by 6 bases, with 9 bases of the junction left unmatched. This CDR3 region has 13 residues. Germline CDR1 and CDR2: MNHEY and SVGAGI. The CDR3 DNA reads as TGTGCCACCGGCCAGACAGGGTTCAATGAGCAGTTCTTC. Residues: CATGQTGFNEQFF.

The J gene is TRBJ2-1, the V gene TRBV28; a possible D gene is TRBD1 (6 bases). CDR1 and CDR2 (germline): MDHEN, SYDVKM. V lost 4 bases, J lost 8 bases, and 6 bases lay in between. The CDR3 loop spans 11 amino acids. CDR3 amino acids: CASSYRDEQFF. CDR3 DNA sequence: TGTGCCAGCAGTTACAGGGATGAGCAGTTCTTC.

The table lists this clone with a count of one. CDR3 region: CASSVVRVSNEKLFF. CDR3 DNA: TGTGCCAGCAGCGTAGTGCGAGTTTCTAATGAAAAACTGTTTTTT. This chain joins TRBV9 and TRBJ1-4; D not resolved. V was cut by 0 bases and J by 3 bases, with 9 bases left in between. This CDR3 has 15 amino acids. The germline CDR1 and CDR2 sequences are SGDLS and YYNGEE.

Note on this clone: Germline is not matched at one junction end, which may reflect a read error. Other nucleotide sequences in the sample specify the same CDR3. The J gene is TRBJ1-1, the V gene TRBV27, with D maybe TRBD1 (6 bases). This CDR3 spans 17 amino acids. CDR1 MNHEY and CDR2 SMNVEV come from the germline V gene (reference sequence). The CDR3 DNA reads as TGTGCCAGCAGCCACAGGGCTTCTTTTCACATGAACACTGAGGCTTTCTTT. It codes for CASSHRASFHMNTEAFF.

The table lists this clone with a few counts. The chain is built from TRBV15 and TRBJ2-3, with 8 bases lining up with TRBD1. From germline, CDR1 is LNHNV and CDR2 YYDKDF (reference sequence). This CDR3 has 16 residues. V was clipped by 5 bases and J by 3 bases; unmatched bases: 10. This CDR3 is CATSLRTGLETDTQYF. In nucleotides, the CDR3 is TGTGCCACCAGCCTCCGGACAGGGTTGGAGACAGATACGCAGTATTTT.

V gene TRBV4-1 combines with J gene TRBJ1-5; TRBD1 matches 7 bases. Germline-derived CDR1 and CDR2 are MGHRA and YSYEKL. The trim removed 1 base at V and 2 bases at J, leaving 14 bases unmatched. The CDR3 runs to 19 residues. The CDR3 DNA is TGCGCCAGCAGCCAAGTTCTGGGGCGACAGGGAGATGGCAATCAGCCCCAGCATTTT. It is translated as CASSQVLGRQGDGNQPQHF.

This clone was picked up one time. The chain joins TRBV30 to TRBJ2-5; 8 nucleotides line up with TRBD2. CDR1 is GTSNPN and CDR2 is SVGIG in the germline V gene (reference sequence). The trim removed 3 bases at V and 1 base at J, leaving 16 bases unmatched. This CDR3 comprises 18 residues. The CDR3 reads CAWSRGGGGPLGQETQYF. Here the CDR3 DNA reads TGTGCCTGGAGCCGGGGGGGCGGGGGGCCCTTGGGCCAAGAGACCCAGTACTTC.

V is TRBV7-8 and J is TRBJ1-2, with D possibly being TRBD1 (5 bases). With 0 bases removed from V and 0 bases from J, the gap between germline ends came to 14 bases. The CDR3 totals 17 residues. The germline gives CDR1 SGHVS, CDR2 FQNEAQ. The CDR3 protein is CASSLAGREGTNYGYTF. The DNA of the CDR3 is TGTGCCAGCAGCTTAGCGGGGCGGGAAGGGACTAACTATGGCTACACCTTC.

This clone showed up just once. This chain connects TRBV28 to TRBJ1-3, with D tentatively TRBD1 (5 bases). Trimming cost V 6 bases and J 0 bases, with 9 bases left between them. CDR1 is MDHEN, CDR2 SYDVKM, per germline. The length of the CDR3 is 14 residues. CDR3 protein: CASSSGYSGNTIYF. The CDR3 region has the DNA TGTGCCAGCAGCTCAGGGTACTCTGGAAACACCATATATTTT.

V and J are TRBV7-9 and TRBJ2-3; 8 nucleotides agree with TRBD2. This CDR3 is 15 amino acids long. Trimming at V came to 3 bases and at J to 5 bases, leaving 7 bases not matched to a gene. In germline, CDR1 is SEHNR, CDR2 FQNEAQ (reference sequence). The CDR3 region is CASSLRRGAKDTQYF. CDR3 sequence (DNA): TGTGCCAGCAGCTTGCGGCGGGGGGCAAAAGATACGCAGTATTTT.

This clone was detected once. The chain carries TRBV18 and TRBJ2-3, with D possibly TRBD2 on 5 matching bases. The germline gives CDR1 KGHSH, CDR2 LQKENI. Between the trimmed V and J ends, which lost 5 bases and 5 bases, there was a span of 14 bases. The CDR3 length is 14 residues. The chain's CDR3 is CASSSGFEGDTQYF. CDR3 nucleotide sequence: TGTGCCAGCTCATCGGGCTTCGAGGGAGATACGCAGTATTTT.

The rearrangement uses TRBV7-2 and TRBJ2-3; D perhaps matches TRBD2 (5 bases). This CDR3 region has 15 residues. Trimming left V 2 bases short and J 0 bases short, with 9 bases between. Germline CDR1 reads SGHTA; CDR2 reads FQGNSA. The CDR3 protein is CASSLSAVSTDTQYF. In nucleotides, the CDR3 is TGTGCCAGCAGCTTATCAGCGGTTAGCACAGATACGCAGTATTTT.

J is TRBJ2-1 and V is TRBV9; 8 bases are shared with TRBD2. The CDR3 sequence is 15 residues long. V dropped 2 bases and J dropped 5; count of bases not matched to a gene: 6. Germline CDR1 SGDLS, CDR2 YYNGEE. The chain's CDR3 is CASSVLAGSNNEQFF. The CDR3 DNA follows: TGTGCCAGCAGCGTCTTAGCGGGAAGTAACAATGAGCAGTTCTTC.

The sample holds a few counts of this clone. The chain employs TRBV9 and TRBJ2-1, with D unclear. CDR3 size: 11 residues. V was cut by 4 bases and J by 8 bases, with 7 bases left in between. CDR1 is SGDLS, CDR2 YYNGEE, per germline. The CDR3 DNA sequence: TGTGCCAGCAGCCGTGTAGATGAGCAGTTCTTC. It translates to CASSRVDEQFF.

The V call is TRBV5-6, the J call TRBJ2-1; D unclear. Trimming took 1 base from V and 0 from J, leaving 8 bases between them. Germline CDR1 and CDR2: SGHDT and YYEEEE. CDR3 size: 15 residues. CDR3 protein: CASSLLPSSYNEQFF. CDR3 DNA sequence: TGTGCCAGCAGCTTGCTTCCTAGCTCCTACAATGAGCAGTTCTTC.

The chain carries TRBV29-1 and TRBJ2-5, with TRBD1 as a possible D gene (6 bases). CDR3 length: 13 residues. V lost 1 base and J lost 7, with 13 bases in between. The germline gives CDR1 SQVTM, CDR2 ANQGSEA. The CDR3 spells CSVEGGSRGTQYF. CDR3 sequence (DNA): TGCAGCGTTGAAGGAGGCAGCAGGGGGACCCAGTACTTC. Combining the CDR3 with reference TRBV29-1 and TRBJ2-5 gives the whole variable domain SAVISQKPSRDICQRGTSLTIQCQVDSQVTMMFWYRQQPGQSLTLIATANQGSEATYESGFVIDKFPISRPNLTFSTLTVSNMSPEDSSIYLCSVEGGSRGTQYFGPGTRLLVL.

The rearrangement links TRBV7-9 to TRBJ2-3; the D is unclear. V was shortened by 3 bases and J by 4 bases, with 11 bases between the two germline ends. The germline gives CDR1 SEHNR, CDR2 FQNEAQ (reference sequence). The CDR3 loop spans 14 amino acids. Here the CDR3 reads CASSFSTHPDTQYF. CDR3 coding DNA: TGTGCCAGCAGCTTTTCTACTCATCCAGATACGCAGTATTTT.

This rearrangement joins TRBV7-2 to TRBJ2-3; possibly TRBD2 for D (7 bases). The V gene lost 5 bases and the J gene lost 3 bases, with 12 bases spanning the gap. This CDR3 region has 14 residues. The germline gives CDR1 SGHTA, CDR2 FQGNSA. The CDR3 DNA reads TGTGCCAGCAGCCTGGGGGGGCTGACAGATACGCAGTATTTT. This gives the protein CASSLGGLTDTQYF.

The V call is TRBV6-5, the J call TRBJ1-2; weak D call: TRBD1 (6 bases). Germline V lookup: CDR1 MNHEY, CDR2 SVGAGI. This CDR3 spans 15 amino acids. With 5 bases removed from V and 2 bases from J, the gap between germline ends came to 15 bases. The CDR3 loop reads CASSVYREANYGYTF. The CDR3 nucleotides are TGTGCCAGCAGTGTATACAGGGAAGCGAACTATGGCTACACCTTC.

This clone appeared once. The J gene is TRBJ2-7, the V gene TRBV7-9; D may be TRBD1 (5 bases). Germline V gene sequence: CDR1 SEHNR, CDR2 FQNEAQ (reference sequence). The V end lost 5 bases, the J end lost 0 bases, and 17 bases lay between the germline ends. The CDR3 is made up of 16 amino acids. CDR3 DNA sequence: TGTGCCAGCAGCCCAGGGTTGGACGGACGCTCCTACGAGCAGTACTTC. Its translation: CASSPGLDGRSYEQYF.

This clone has a single count. This chain uses TRBV5-1 with TRBJ2-1; 14 bases are a match to TRBD2. The germline CDR1 and CDR2 sequences are SGHRS and YFSETQ. The ends lost 4 bases at V and 0 bases at J; junction bases unmatched: 6. CDR3 length: 18 amino acids. The CDR3 coding sequence is TGCGCCAGCAGCGAGGGACTAGCGGGGGTTAGCTCCTACAATGAGCAGTTCTTC. Translated: CASSEGLAGVSSYNEQFF.

This chain joins TRBV20-1 and TRBJ1-2; 7 bases align to TRBD1. V trimming: 3 bases; J trimming: 8 bases; junction bases outside the gene matches: 3. Germline-derived CDR1 and CDR2 are DFQATT and SNEGSKA (reference sequence). CDR3 length: 11 residues. This CDR3 is CSASYRGGYTF. The CDR3 nucleotides are TGCAGTGCTAGTTACAGGGGAGGCTACACCTTC.

This sequence joins TRBV30 and TRBJ1-3; D is perhaps TRBD1 (5 bases). The CDR3 totals 14 residues. V was shortened by 4 bases and J by 0 bases, with 10 bases between the two germline ends. In germline, CDR1 is GTSNPN, CDR2 SVGIG (reference sequence). CDR3 amino acids: CAWTGILSGNTIYF. CDR3 DNA: TGTGCCTGGACAGGGATACTCTCTGGAAACACCATATATTTT.

This chain links TRBV6-6 with TRBJ2-2; possible D gene TRBD1, 6 bases. Germline CDR1 and CDR2: MNHNY and SVGAGI (reference sequence). V gave up 6 bases and J gave up 4 bases, with 12 bases separating them. This CDR3 has 14 residues. The CDR3 loop reads CASSSGTPTGELFF. The CDR3 region has the DNA TGTGCCAGCAGCTCCGGGACACCCACCGGGGAGCTGTTTTTT.

The genes are TRBV14 and TRBJ2-2; TRBD1 matches at 8 bases. The CDR3 contains 16 residues. Germline V gene lookup returns CDR1 SGHDN and CDR2 FVKESK. The trim removed 1 base at V and 5 bases at J, leaving 6 bases unmatched. The CDR3 reads CASSQVATGETGELFF. CDR3 DNA: TGTGCCAGCAGCCAAGTAGCGACAGGGGAGACCGGGGAGCTGTTTTTT.

The J gene is TRBJ2-1, the V gene TRBV4-1; D may be TRBD2 (6 bases). This CDR3 is 14 amino acids long. In germline, CDR1 is MGHRA, CDR2 YSYEKL. Trimming took off 6 bases at V and 9 bases at J, with 18 bases between the two ends. CDR3 bases: TGCGCCAGCAGGGGAGTGGGGCAGGAGGGTGAGCAGTTCTTC. This encodes CASRGVGQEGEQFF.

V usage is TRBV28 and J usage is TRBJ1-2; 8 nucleotides line up with TRBD1. The V gene end was trimmed by 11 bases and the J gene end by 4 bases; junction bases not matched to a gene: 6. The germline V gene encodes CDR1 MDHEN and CDR2 SYDVKM. The CDR3 is 12 residues long. The CDR3 DNA reads as TGTGCCTTACAGGGGGGTAGCTATGGCTACACCTTC. Translation gives CALQGGSYGYTF.

This clone was detected only a few times. DNA of the CDR3: TGTGCCAGCAGCGCCGGGCCGGAAGGGGGCTACGAGCAGTACTTC. It specifies CASSAGPEGGYEQYF. This chain uses TRBV9 with TRBJ2-7; weak D call: TRBD1 (6 bases). V was cut by 3 bases and J by 3 bases, with 16 bases left in between. Germline V gene data show CDR1 as SGDLS and CDR2 as YYNGEE. The CDR3 spans 15 residues.

The V call is TRBV7-9, the J call TRBJ1-3; tentative D call: TRBD1 (5 bases). Germline loops: CDR1 SEHNR, CDR2 FQNEAQ (reference sequence). CDR3 length equals 14 residues. Trimming took off 4 bases at V and 0 bases at J, with 7 bases between the two ends. The CDR3 protein is CASSWGGSGNTIYF. In DNA form, the CDR3 reads TGTGCCAGCAGCTGGGGGGGCTCTGGAAACACCATATATTTT.